Each of the 12 T cell receptor beta chains below was sequenced from the same sample in a study of vaccination effects on CD4 cells after COVID-19. Their recognized antigens are unknown. Assay: immunoSEQ multiplex PCR; the TCRdb copy retains only in-frame clones and omits some. The data show some 30,000 clones, almost 85% seen once. Using viral peptide pools, the ViraFEST assay grew out antigen-specific CD4+ T cells prior to sequencing. Investigators separated out CD4+ T cells once 10 days of culture had passed. Participants were vaccinated with two doses of either the BNT162b2 or mRNA-1273 vaccine. The specimen comprised CD4+ T cells from PBMCs cultured with HCoV-NL63 spike peptides, sampled after COVID-19 vaccination. The origin of the receptors is a human donor who received a COVID-19 vaccine. Some clones in this sample may be carry-over from other donors' samples.

V usage is TRBV25-1 and J usage is TRBJ1-4, with 7 bases that match TRBD1. Germline V gene data show CDR1 as MGHDK and CDR2 as SYGVNS. The CDR3 consists of 14 residues. V lost 6 bases, J lost 7 bases, and 8 bases stayed unmatched. The CDR3 nucleotides read TGTGCCAGCAGAGACCAGGGGGTTGGTGAAAAACTGTTTTTT. This sequence encodes CASRDQGVGEKLFF.

This clone occurred once. The chain joins TRBV18 to TRBJ2-6; TRBD1 matches at 8 bases. Trimming at V came to 3 bases and at J to 0 bases, leaving 1 base not matched to a gene. Per germline, CDR1 KGHSH and CDR2 LQKENI. The CDR3 runs to 16 residues. The CDR3 DNA follows: TGTGCCAGCTCACCGACAGGGGCCTCTGGGGCCAACGTCCTGACTTTC. It translates to CASSPTGASGANVLTF.

The chain links TRBV4-3 to TRBJ1-2; 7 bases fit TRBD1. Germline loops: CDR1 LGHNA, CDR2 YSLEER. The J segment lost 2 bases and the V segment lost 1 base, leaving 7 bases of the junction unmatched. This CDR3 has 16 residues. Here the CDR3 reads CASSQVVATGNYGYTF. As DNA, the CDR3 is TGCGCCAGCAGCCAAGTTGTCGCGACAGGGAACTATGGCTACACCTTC.

This clone was found a few times. This sequence joins TRBV5-1 and TRBJ2-2; 12 bases map to TRBD2. Germline CDR1 reads SGHRS; CDR2 reads YFSETQ. The CDR3 spans 15 residues. With 3 bases clipped from V and 5 bases from J, the junction kept 2 bases outside the gene matches. The DNA for the CDR3 is TGCGCCAGCAGCTCTCTAGCGGGGGGGACCGGGGAGCTGTTTTTT. Its translation: CASSSLAGGTGELFF.

This sequence joins TRBV4-1 and TRBJ2-2; the D call may be TRBD1 or TRBD2 (5 bases each). V lost 0 bases and J lost 6, with 26 bases in between. The CDR3 runs to 20 residues. CDR1 is MGHRA, CDR2 YSYEKL, per germline. CDR3 residues: CASSQDLGLRGSRNSGELFF. The CDR3 DNA sequence: TGCGCCAGCAGCCAAGACCTAGGACTCCGGGGCAGTAGGAATTCCGGGGAGCTGTTTTTT.

The rearrangement joins TRBV2 to TRBJ1-2, with D uncertain. Germline V gene sequence: CDR1 SNHLY, CDR2 FYNNEI. The CDR3 has 16 amino acids. With 6 bases removed from V and 0 bases from J, the gap between germline ends came to 17 bases. In DNA, the CDR3 is TGTGCCAGCAGCGCAAGACCCGGATCCCCTAACTATGGCTACACCTTC. It encodes CASSARPGSPNYGYTF.

A single count supports this clone. This chain connects TRBV5-1 to TRBJ2-1; TRBD1 agrees at 7 bases. Germline-derived CDR1 and CDR2 are SGHRS and YFSETQ. This CDR3 is built from 14 residues. J was trimmed by 0 bases and V by 7 bases; bases with no gene match: 4. CDR3 region: CASAPGGSYNEQFF. CDR3 in DNA: TGCGCCAGCGCCCCAGGGGGCTCCTACAATGAGCAGTTCTTC.

The chain couples TRBV24-1 to TRBJ1-2; possibly TRBD1 for D (5 bases). The CDR3 extends over 13 amino acids. CDR1 KGHDR and CDR2 SFDVKD come from the germline V gene. Trimming took 0 bases from V and 7 from J, leaving 8 bases between them. CDR3: CATSDLGASGYTF. The CDR3 nucleotides read TGTGCCACCAGTGATTTGGGGGCGAGTGGCTACACCTTC.

CDR3 residues: CASSRGGLNTEAFF. The CDR3 region has the DNA TGTGCCAGCAGCCGGGGGGGGCTGAACACTGAAGCTTTCTTT. The V call is TRBV5-4, the J call TRBJ1-1; maybe TRBD1 (6 bases). V dropped 4 bases and J dropped 0 bases, with 10 bases sitting between them. Per the germline V gene, CDR1 is SGHNT and CDR2 is YYREEE (reference sequence). The CDR3 runs to 14 residues.

The sample holds one count of this clone. The chain links TRBV7-9 to TRBJ2-1; 9 nucleotides match TRBD2. CDR3 length: 18 residues. Per germline, CDR1 SEHNR and CDR2 FQNEAQ (reference sequence). V gave up 4 bases and J gave up 8 bases; unmatched junction bases: 18. The CDR3 region is CASSSGSRGGPRSYEQFF. In DNA, the CDR3 is TGTGCCAGCAGCTCGGGGTCGCGGGGGGGCCCCCGGAGCTATGAGCAGTTCTTC.

This sequence joins TRBV5-5 and TRBJ2-7; tentative D call: TRBD2 (6 bases). The CDR3 has 12 amino acids. Germline lookup yields CDR1 SGHKS and CDR2 YYEKEE (reference sequence). V dropped 5 bases and J dropped 4 bases, with 10 bases sitting between them. The CDR3 spells CASRGLTYEQYV. The DNA of the CDR3 is TGTGCCAGCAGGGGACTGACGTACGAGCAGTACGTC.

This clone was recorded a few times. The gene calls are TRBV28 and TRBJ1-5, with D perhaps TRBD1 (6 bases). Germline loops: CDR1 MDHEN, CDR2 SYDVKM. This CDR3 is built from 14 residues. V was shortened by 8 bases and J by 4 bases, with 15 bases between the two germline ends. The CDR3 loop is CASGTGTPNQPQHF. The DNA of the CDR3 is TGTGCCAGCGGAACCGGGACACCAAATCAGCCCCAGCATTTT.